This paragraph covers one T cell receptor beta chain sequence. Its target is not known. Researchers ran the PCR with 60 Vbeta and 13 Jbeta primers. Sequenced by immunoSEQ multiplex PCR; TCRdb stores in-frame clones only, minus some. The sample holds roughly 100,000 clones, approximately 79% seen once. The germline CDR1 and CDR2 sequences are LNHNV and YYDKDF (reference sequence). The CDR3 loop spans 13 amino acids. Between the trimmed V and J ends, which lost 5 bases and 2 bases, there was a span of 9 bases. This sample is part of a study of cytomegalovirus exposure and HLA in healthy donors. Study-level points and caveats: In vitro work confirmed that three CMV-associated chains recognize CMV antigens. Data from an earlier analysis indicated that most TCR beta V segments were productive either about 90% or about 30% of the time. Some highly shared sequence variants likely arose as a pipeline artifact.

The clonotype was recovered from a man aged 55-75 years in good health and CMV-seropositive. Sequencing used PBMCs. The chain couples TRBV15 to TRBJ1-2, with D possibly being TRBD1 (6 bases). CDR3 nucleotides: TGTGCCACCAGCCGCACAGGGAACTATGGCTACACCTTC. Protein sequence: CATSRTGNYGYTF.